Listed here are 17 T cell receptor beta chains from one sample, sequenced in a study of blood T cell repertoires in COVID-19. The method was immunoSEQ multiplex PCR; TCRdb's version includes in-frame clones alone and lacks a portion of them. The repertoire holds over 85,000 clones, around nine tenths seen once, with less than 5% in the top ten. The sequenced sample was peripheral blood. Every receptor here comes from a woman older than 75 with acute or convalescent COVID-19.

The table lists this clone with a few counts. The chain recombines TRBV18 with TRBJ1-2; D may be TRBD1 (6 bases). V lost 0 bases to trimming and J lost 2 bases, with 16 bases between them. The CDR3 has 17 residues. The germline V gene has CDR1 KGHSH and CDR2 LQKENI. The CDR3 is CASSPPRQALRNYGYTF. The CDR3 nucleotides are TGTGCCAGCTCACCACCTCGACAGGCCCTAAGAAACTATGGCTACACCTTC.

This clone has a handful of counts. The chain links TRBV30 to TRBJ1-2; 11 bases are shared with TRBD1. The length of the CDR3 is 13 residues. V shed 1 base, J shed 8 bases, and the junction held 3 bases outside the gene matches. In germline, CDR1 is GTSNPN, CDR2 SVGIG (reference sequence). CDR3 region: CAWSAGQGVGYTF. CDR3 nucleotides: TGTGCCTGGAGTGCGGGACAGGGGGTAGGCTACACCTTC.

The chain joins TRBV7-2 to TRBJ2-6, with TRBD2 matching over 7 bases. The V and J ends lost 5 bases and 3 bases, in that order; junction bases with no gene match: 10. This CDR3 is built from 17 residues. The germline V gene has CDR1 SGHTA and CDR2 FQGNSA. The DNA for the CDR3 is TGTGCCAGCAGCGCCCGATGGGGGGGGAGTGGGGCCAACGTCCTGACTTTC. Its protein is CASSARWGGSGANVLTF.

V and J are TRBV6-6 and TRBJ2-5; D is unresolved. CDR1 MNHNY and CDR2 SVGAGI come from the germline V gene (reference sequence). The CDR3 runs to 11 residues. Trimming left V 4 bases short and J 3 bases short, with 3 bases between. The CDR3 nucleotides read TGTGCCAGCAGTTCAAAAGAGACCCAGTACTTC. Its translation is CASSSKETQYF.

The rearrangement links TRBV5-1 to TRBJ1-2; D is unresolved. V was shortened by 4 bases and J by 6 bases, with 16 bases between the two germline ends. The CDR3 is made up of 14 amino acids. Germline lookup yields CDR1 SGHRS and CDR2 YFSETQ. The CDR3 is CASSTPGGVDGYTF. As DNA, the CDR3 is TGCGCCAGCAGCACCCCGGGCGGGGTGGATGGCTACACCTTC.

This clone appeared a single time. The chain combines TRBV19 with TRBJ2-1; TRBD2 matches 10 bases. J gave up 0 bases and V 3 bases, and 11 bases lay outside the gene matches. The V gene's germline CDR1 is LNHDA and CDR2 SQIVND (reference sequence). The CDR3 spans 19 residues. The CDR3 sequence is CASSMRTSGALSSYNEQFF. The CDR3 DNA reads TGTGCCAGTAGTATGAGGACTAGCGGAGCCCTAAGCTCCTACAATGAGCAGTTCTTC.

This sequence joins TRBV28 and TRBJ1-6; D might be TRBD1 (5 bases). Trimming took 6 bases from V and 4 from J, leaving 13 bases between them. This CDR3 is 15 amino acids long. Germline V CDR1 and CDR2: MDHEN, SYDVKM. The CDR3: CASSLAGTYNSPLHF. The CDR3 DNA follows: TGTGCCAGCAGCTTAGCCGGGACTTATAATTCACCCCTCCACTTT.

For the CDR3, the DNA is TGTGCCAGCAGCCCGCAGGGACAGGGGTACACAGATACGCAGTATTTT. Translating gives CASSPQGQGYTDTQYF. The rearrangement joins TRBV7-9 to TRBJ2-3, with 10 bases fitting TRBD1. Germline-derived CDR1 and CDR2 are SEHNR and FQNEAQ (reference sequence). The junction had 7 bases not matched to a gene; V was cut back by 5 bases and J by 2 bases. There are 16 residues in the CDR3.

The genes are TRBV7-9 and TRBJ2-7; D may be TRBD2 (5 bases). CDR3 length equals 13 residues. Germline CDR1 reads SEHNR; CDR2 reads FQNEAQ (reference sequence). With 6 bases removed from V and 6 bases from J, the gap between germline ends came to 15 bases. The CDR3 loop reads CASSRVLAGEQYF. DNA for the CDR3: TGTGCCAGCAGTAGGGTGCTGGCGGGCGAGCAGTACTTC.

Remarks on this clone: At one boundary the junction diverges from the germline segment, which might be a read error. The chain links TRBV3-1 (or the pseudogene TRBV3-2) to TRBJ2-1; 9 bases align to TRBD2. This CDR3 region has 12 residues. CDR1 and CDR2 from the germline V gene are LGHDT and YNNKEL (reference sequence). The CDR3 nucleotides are TGTGCCAGCAGCGACCGGGCGGGAGGGCCACTCTTC. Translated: CASSDRAGGPLF.

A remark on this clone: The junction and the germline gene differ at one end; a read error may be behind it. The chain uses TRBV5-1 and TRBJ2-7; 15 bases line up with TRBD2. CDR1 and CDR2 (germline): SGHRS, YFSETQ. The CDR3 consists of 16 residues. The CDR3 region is CASAIGTSGRSSEQYF. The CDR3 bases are TGCGCCAGCGCTATCGGGACTAGCGGGAGGTCCTCCGAGCAGTACTTC.

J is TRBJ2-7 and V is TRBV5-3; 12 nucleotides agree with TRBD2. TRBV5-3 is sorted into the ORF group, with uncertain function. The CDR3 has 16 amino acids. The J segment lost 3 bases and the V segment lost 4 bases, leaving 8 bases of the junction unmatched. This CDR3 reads CARSVPTSGGRYEQYF. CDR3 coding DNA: TGTGCCAGAAGCGTGCCGACTAGCGGGGGCCGCTACGAGCAGTACTTC.

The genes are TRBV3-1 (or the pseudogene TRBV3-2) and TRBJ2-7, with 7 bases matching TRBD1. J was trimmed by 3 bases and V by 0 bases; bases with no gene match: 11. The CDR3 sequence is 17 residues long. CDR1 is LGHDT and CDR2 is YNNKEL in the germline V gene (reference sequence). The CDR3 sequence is CASSQDPTGVKHYEQYF. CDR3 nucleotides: TGTGCCAGCAGCCAAGATCCAACAGGGGTAAAACACTACGAGCAGTACTTC.

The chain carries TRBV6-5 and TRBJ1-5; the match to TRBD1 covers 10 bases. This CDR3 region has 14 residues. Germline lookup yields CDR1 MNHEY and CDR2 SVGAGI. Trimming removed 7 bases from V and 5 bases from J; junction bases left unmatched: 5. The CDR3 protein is CASTRTGGDQPQHF. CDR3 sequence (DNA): TGTGCCAGCACCCGGACAGGGGGTGATCAGCCCCAGCATTTT.

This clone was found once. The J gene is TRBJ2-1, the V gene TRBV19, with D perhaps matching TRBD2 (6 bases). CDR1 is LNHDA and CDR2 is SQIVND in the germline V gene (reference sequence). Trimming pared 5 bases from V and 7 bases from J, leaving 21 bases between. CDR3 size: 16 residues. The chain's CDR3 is CASSPPGPRGGNEQFF. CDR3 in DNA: TGTGCCAGTAGTCCGCCGGGACCGAGGGGAGGTAATGAGCAGTTCTTC.

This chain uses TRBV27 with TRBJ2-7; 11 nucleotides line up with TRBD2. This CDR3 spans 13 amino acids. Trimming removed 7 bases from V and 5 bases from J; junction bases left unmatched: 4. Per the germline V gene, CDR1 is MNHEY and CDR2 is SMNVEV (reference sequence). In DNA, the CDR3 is TGTGCCAGCACGGCTAGCGGGAGGAACGAGCAGTACTTC. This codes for CASTASGRNEQYF.

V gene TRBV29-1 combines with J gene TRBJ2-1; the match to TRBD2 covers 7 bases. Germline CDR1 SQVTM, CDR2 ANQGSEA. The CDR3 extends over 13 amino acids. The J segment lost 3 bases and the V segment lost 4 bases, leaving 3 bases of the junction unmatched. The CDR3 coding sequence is TGCAGCGTTGTTGGACTAGTCTACAATGAGCAGTTCTTC. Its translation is CSVVGLVYNEQFF.